These 25 T cell receptor beta chains were sequenced from one sample in a study of Ad26.COV2.S vaccination and SARS-CoV-2 variants. Repertoires were generated with immunoSEQ multiplex PCR, while TCRdb's copy carries only in-frame clones and drops some. Of over 450,000 clones listed, 80% to 90% are singletons. Stated treatment: 15 to 20 received Ad26.COV2.S at low or high dose, single or two shots; roughly five received placebo; per-sample allocation not given. Each sample was drawn 63 days after the first injection (of vaccine or placebo). Sequencing was performed on peripheral blood, taken in a trial of Ad26.COV2.S vaccine versus placebo. The receptors stem from a person aged 18 to 65 who received the Ad26.COV2.S COVID-19 vaccine or a placebo.

The gene calls are TRBV11-2 and TRBJ2-3, with a possible D match to TRBD2 (6 bases). CDR1 and CDR2 (germline): SGHAT, FQNNGV. Trimming took off 5 bases at V and 5 bases at J, with 14 bases between the two ends. CDR3 length equals 14 residues. CDR3 loop: CASSPRARGDTQYF. CDR3 DNA sequence: TGTGCCAGCAGCCCCCGGGCGCGGGGAGATACGCAGTATTTT.

This chain uses TRBV7-9 with TRBJ1-2; D unclear. The CDR3 totals 13 residues. V was pared by 4 bases and J by 6 bases, with 12 bases between. Germline V gene data show CDR1 as SEHNR and CDR2 as FQNEAQ (reference sequence). CDR3 DNA: TGTGCCAGCAGCTGGGCGGAGGGAGATGGCTACACCTTC. Amino acid sequence: CASSWAEGDGYTF.

The V and J genes are TRBV9 and TRBJ1-3, with 10 bases that match TRBD1. Germline trimming cut 4 bases from V and 0 bases from J; bases unmatched to any gene: 7. The CDR3 runs 17 residues. The germline V gene has CDR1 SGDLS and CDR2 YYNGEE. The CDR3: CASSPRGTGDSGNTIYF. DNA for the CDR3: TGTGCCAGCAGCCCGAGGGGGACAGGGGACTCTGGAAACACCATATATTTT.

This clone turned up a few times. The chain recombines TRBV6-2 or TRBV6-3 with TRBJ2-7; 9 bases are a match to TRBD2. The CDR3 totals 13 residues. CDR1 MNHEY and CDR2 SVGEGT come from the germline V gene. The V gene end was trimmed by 2 bases and the J gene end by 7 bases; junction bases not matched to a gene: 3. The CDR3 DNA reads as TGTGCCAGCAGTTACGGCGGGAGGGGAGAGCAGTACTTC. It specifies CASSYGGRGEQYF.

This chain joins TRBV9 and TRBJ2-5, with D unclear. The V and J ends lost 3 bases and 2 bases respectively, with 8 bases between them. Per the germline V gene, CDR1 is SGDLS and CDR2 is YYNGEE. This CDR3 comprises 13 residues. The CDR3 is CASSAYVQETQYF. Written as DNA, the CDR3 is TGTGCCAGCAGCGCATACGTGCAAGAGACCCAGTACTTC.

CDR3: CASSRTDRSFNYGYTF. Written as DNA, the CDR3 is TGTGCCAGCAGTAGGACAGACCGTTCCTTTAACTATGGCTACACCTTC. This chain links TRBV3-1 (or the pseudogene TRBV3-2) with TRBJ1-2; TRBD1 is a possible D gene (6 bases). The CDR3 totals 16 residues. Germline loops: CDR1 LGHDT, CDR2 YNNKEL (reference sequence). The V end lost 6 bases, the J end lost 1 base, and 18 bases lay between the germline ends.

The rearrangement links TRBV3-1 (or the pseudogene TRBV3-2) to TRBJ2-1, with 9 bases matching TRBD2. With V trimmed by 1 base and J by 7 bases, 5 bases remained unmatched. Germline loops: CDR1 LGHDT, CDR2 YNNKEL (reference sequence). CDR3 length equals 15 residues. This CDR3 is CASSQVGLAGNEQFF. Here the CDR3 DNA reads TGTGCCAGCAGCCAAGTAGGGCTAGCGGGGAATGAGCAGTTCTTC.

V gene TRBV18 combines with J gene TRBJ2-1; TRBD2 matches 11 bases. The length of the CDR3 is 15 residues. V lost 3 bases and J lost 8; bases outside the gene matches: 6. Germline V gives CDR1 KGHSH, CDR2 LQKENI. CDR3 loop: CASSPELAGDDEQFF. In DNA, the CDR3 is TGTGCCAGCTCACCGGAACTAGCGGGAGACGATGAGCAGTTCTTC.

In its sample, this clone was seen a few times. V usage is TRBV18 and J usage is TRBJ1-2; 8 bases match TRBD1. Trimming at V came to 3 bases and at J to 4 bases, leaving 4 bases not matched to a gene. Germline assignment: CDR1 KGHSH and CDR2 LQKENI. This CDR3 is 14 amino acids long. CDR3 in amino acids: CASSPGQGPYGYTF. CDR3 in DNA: TGTGCCAGCTCACCTGGACAGGGACCCTATGGCTACACCTTC.

This rearrangement joins TRBV18 to TRBJ2-7; D assignment may be TRBD1 or TRBD2 (6 bases each). The CDR3 extends over 13 amino acids. In germline, CDR1 is KGHSH, CDR2 LQKENI. Deletions cut 0 bases from V and 6 bases from J, with 9 bases between. CDR3 coding DNA: TGTGCCAGCTCACCACCGGGGGGCATCGAGCAGTACTTC. As protein: CASSPPGGIEQYF.

This chain uses TRBV28 with TRBJ1-1; D not certain. Between the trimmed V and J ends, which lost 6 bases and 11 bases, there was a span of 16 bases. The CDR3 has 12 residues. Germline CDR1 and CDR2: MDHEN and SYDVKM. CDR3 nucleotides: TGTGCCAGCAGGGGTATAAGGGCTGCCGCTTTCTTT. This codes for CASRGIRAAAFF. Full variable domain (remainder filled in from reference TRBV28 and TRBJ1-1): DVKVTQSSRYLVKRTGEKVFLECVQDMDHENMFWYRQDPGLGLRLIYFSYDVKMKEKGDIPEGYSVSREKKERFSLILESASTNQTSMYLCASRGIRAAAFFGQGTRLTVV.

The chain has TRBV2 and TRBJ1-4; D is unresolved. Germline lookup yields CDR1 SNHLY and CDR2 FYNNEI. V gave up 6 bases and J gave up 7 bases, with 12 bases separating them. The CDR3 is 13 amino acids. CDR3 residues: CASRDRGGEKLFF. In DNA form, the CDR3 reads TGTGCCAGCAGGGACCGAGGAGGTGAAAAACTGTTTTTT. Full variable domain (missing parts from reference TRBV2 and TRBJ1-4): EPEVTQTPSHQVTQMGQEVILRCVPISNHLYFYWYRQILGQKVEFLVSFYNNEISEKSEIFDDQFSVERPDGSNFTLKIRSTKLEDSAMYFCASRDRGGEKLFFGSGTQLSVL.

The V call is TRBV27, the J call TRBJ2-7; D is perhaps TRBD2 (6 bases). The V gene lost 3 bases and the J gene lost 5 bases, with 14 bases spanning the gap. CDR3 length equals 14 residues. The germline V gene has CDR1 MNHEY and CDR2 SMNVEV (reference sequence). The CDR3, as DNA: TGTGCCAGCAGTTTCGGTGGGGGGAGGAACGAGCAGTACTTC. Protein: CASSFGGGRNEQYF.

V usage is TRBV18 and J usage is TRBJ2-7, with TRBD1 matching 7 bases. V lost 3 bases, J lost 0 bases, and 8 bases stayed unmatched. The germline gives CDR1 KGHSH, CDR2 LQKENI. The CDR3 totals 16 residues. The CDR3 sequence: CASSPMTGKSSYEQYF. Here the CDR3 DNA reads TGTGCCAGCTCACCCATGACAGGGAAAAGCTCCTACGAGCAGTACTTC.

The chain couples TRBV10-3 to TRBJ1-2; 8 bases align to TRBD1. CDR1 and CDR2 (germline): ENHRY, SYGVKD. Trimming cost V 10 bases and J 4 bases; bases outside gene matches: 11. The length of the CDR3 is 14 residues. The CDR3 protein is CATWTGKPPYGYTF. The CDR3, as DNA: TGTGCCACCTGGACAGGGAAGCCCCCCTATGGCTACACCTTC.

V gene TRBV30 combines with J gene TRBJ1-2; TRBD1 is a possible D gene (6 bases). This CDR3 contains 12 residues. The germline V gene encodes CDR1 GTSNPN and CDR2 SVGIG (reference sequence). Trimming took 8 bases from V and 8 from J, leaving 18 bases between them. DNA of the CDR3: TGTGCCGGGCCCCGGCGGGGGCAAGGCTACACCTTC. Translated, it gives CAGPRRGQGYTF.

In its sample, this clone was seen once. The rearrangement links TRBV6-5 to TRBJ2-1, with D hard to call. The germline CDR1 and CDR2 sequences are MNHEY and SVGAGI. The length of the CDR3 is 13 residues. Trimming removed 6 bases from V and 3 bases from J, with 9 bases in between. The CDR3 reads CASSPRNYNEQFF. CDR3 DNA sequence: TGTGCCAGCAGCCCGCGTAACTACAATGAGCAGTTCTTC.

This sequence joins TRBV7-2 and TRBJ1-5; possible D gene TRBD1, 5 bases. Between the trimmed V and J ends, which lost 5 bases and 5 bases, there was a span of 16 bases. Germline values: CDR1 SGHTA, CDR2 FQGNSA. The CDR3 covers 15 residues. For the CDR3, the DNA is TGTGCCAGCAGCCCGGGTGGGGCCGGCGATCAGCCCCAGCATTTT. Translation: CASSPGGAGDQPQHF.

V and J are TRBV5-4 and TRBJ2-2; D may be TRBD1 or TRBD2 (5 bases each). This CDR3 contains 17 residues. V dropped 9 bases and J dropped 2 bases, with 23 bases sitting between them. Germline V gives CDR1 SGHNT, CDR2 YYREEE (reference sequence). CDR3 nucleotide sequence: TGTGCCACCAACCCCTCCGTAGGGACGGGAAACACCGGGGAGCTGTTTTTT. Protein product: CATNPSVGTGNTGELFF. Based on the CDR3 plus reference TRBV5-4 and TRBJ2-2, the full variable domain is ETGVTQSPTHLIKTRGQQVTLRCSSQSGHNTVSWYQQALGQGPQFIFQYYREEENGRGNFPPRFSGLQFPNYSSELNVNALELDDSALYLCATNPSVGTGNTGELFFGEGSRLTVL.

The rearrangement joins TRBV29-1 to TRBJ1-1, with TRBD1 identical over 9 bases. Germline V CDR1 and CDR2: SQVTM, ANQGSEA. The CDR3 is made up of 14 amino acids. With 4 bases clipped from V and 3 bases from J, the junction kept 6 bases outside the gene matches. CDR3 protein: CSVAGTGLDTEAFF. As DNA, the CDR3 is TGCAGCGTTGCGGGGACAGGGCTGGACACTGAAGCTTTCTTT.

This sequence joins TRBV6-5 and TRBJ2-3, with D possibly TRBD1 on 6 matching bases. Germline assignment: CDR1 MNHEY and CDR2 SVGAGI. The CDR3 is 12 amino acids. V gave up 8 bases and J gave up 1 base, with 7 bases separating them. CDR3 bases: TGTGCCAGCGGGACACGCACAGATACGCAGTATTTT. Protein: CASGTRTDTQYF.

V gene TRBV6-1 combines with J gene TRBJ2-7, with D perhaps TRBD1 (6 bases). The CDR3 is 14 residues long. Germline V gene lookup returns CDR1 MNHNS and CDR2 SASEGT. This CDR3 is CATTLGRGSSEQYF. The CDR3 DNA is TGTGCTACCACCCTGGGCAGGGGATCTTCCGAGCAGTACTTC.

V and J are TRBV6-6 and TRBJ2-7, with TRBD2 matching over 10 bases. The CDR3 has 15 amino acids. The germline V gene encodes CDR1 MNHNY and CDR2 SVGAGI (reference sequence). Unmatched junction bases numbered 4, after V lost 0 bases and J lost 5 bases. CDR3 DNA: TGTGCCAGCAGTTACTCGTGGCTAGCGGGAGACGAGCAGTACTTC. Protein: CASSYSWLAGDEQYF.

The genes are TRBV5-1 and TRBJ2-7; 7 nucleotides agree with TRBD1. The CDR3 has 15 residues. The germline V gene has CDR1 SGHRS and CDR2 YFSETQ. The V and J ends lost 4 bases and 1 base, in that order; junction bases with no gene match: 8. The CDR3 sequence: CASSPHGTESYEQYF. DNA for the CDR3: TGCGCCAGCAGCCCCCACGGGACAGAGTCCTACGAGCAGTACTTC.

This chain uses TRBV19 with TRBJ1-1, with TRBD1 matching 9 bases. Losses at the gene ends were 6 bases for V and 1 base for J; bases not matched to a gene: 12. Germline V gene lookup returns CDR1 LNHDA and CDR2 SQIVND (reference sequence). The CDR3 extends over 17 amino acids. This CDR3 reads CASRGRTRDRANTEAFF. The CDR3 DNA sequence: TGTGCCAGTAGAGGACGAACCCGGGACAGGGCGAACACTGAAGCTTTCTTT.